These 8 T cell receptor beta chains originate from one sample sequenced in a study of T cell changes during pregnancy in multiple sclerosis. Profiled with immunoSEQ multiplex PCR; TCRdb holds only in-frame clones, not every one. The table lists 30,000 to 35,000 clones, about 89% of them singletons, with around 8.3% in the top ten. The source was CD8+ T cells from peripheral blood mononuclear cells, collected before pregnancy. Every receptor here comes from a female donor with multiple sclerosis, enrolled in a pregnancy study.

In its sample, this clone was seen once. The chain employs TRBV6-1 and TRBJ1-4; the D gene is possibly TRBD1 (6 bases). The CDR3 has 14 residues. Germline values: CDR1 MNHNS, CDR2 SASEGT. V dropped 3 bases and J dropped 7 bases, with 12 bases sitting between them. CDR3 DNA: TGTGCCAGCAGTGAGGAGGACAGCGTTGAAAAACTGTTTTTT. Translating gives CASSEEDSVEKLFF.

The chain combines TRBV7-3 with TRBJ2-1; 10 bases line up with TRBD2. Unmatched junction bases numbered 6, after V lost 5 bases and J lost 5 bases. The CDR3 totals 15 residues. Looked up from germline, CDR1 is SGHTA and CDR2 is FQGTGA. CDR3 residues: CASSTLAGANNEQFF. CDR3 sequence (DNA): TGTGCCAGCAGCACCCTAGCGGGGGCCAACAATGAGCAGTTCTTC.

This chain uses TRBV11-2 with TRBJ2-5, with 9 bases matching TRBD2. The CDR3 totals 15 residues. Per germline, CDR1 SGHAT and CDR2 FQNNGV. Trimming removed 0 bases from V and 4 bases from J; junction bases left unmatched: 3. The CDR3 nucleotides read TGTGCCAGCAGCTTAGAGCGGGGGGGCAGAGAGACCCAGTACTTC. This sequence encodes CASSLERGGRETQYF. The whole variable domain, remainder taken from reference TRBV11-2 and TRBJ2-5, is EAGVAQSPRYKIIEKRQSVAFWCNPISGHATLYWYQQILGQGPKLLIQFQNNGVVDDSQLPKDRFSAERLKGVDSTLKIQPAKLEDSAVYLCASSLERGGRETQYFGPGTRLLVL.

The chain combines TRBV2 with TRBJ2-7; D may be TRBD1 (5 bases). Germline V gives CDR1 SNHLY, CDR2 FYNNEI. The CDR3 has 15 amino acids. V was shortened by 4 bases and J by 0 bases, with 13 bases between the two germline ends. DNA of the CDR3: TGTGCCAGCAGTGTTCCTTCAGGGTACTCCTACGAGCAGTACTTC. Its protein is CASSVPSGYSYEQYF.

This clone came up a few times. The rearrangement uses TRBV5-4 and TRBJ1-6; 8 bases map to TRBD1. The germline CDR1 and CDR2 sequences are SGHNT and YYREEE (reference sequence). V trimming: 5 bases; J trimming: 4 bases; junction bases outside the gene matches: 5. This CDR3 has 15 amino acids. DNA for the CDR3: TGTGCCAGCAGTACGGACAGGGAATATAATTCACCCCTCCACTTT. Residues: CASSTDREYNSPLHF. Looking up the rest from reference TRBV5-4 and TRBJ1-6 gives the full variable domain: ETGVTQSPTHLIKTRGQQVTLRCSSQSGHNTVSWYQQALGQGPQFIFQYYREEENGRGNFPPRFSGLQFPNYSSELNVNALELDDSALYLCASSTDREYNSPLHFGNGTRLTVT.

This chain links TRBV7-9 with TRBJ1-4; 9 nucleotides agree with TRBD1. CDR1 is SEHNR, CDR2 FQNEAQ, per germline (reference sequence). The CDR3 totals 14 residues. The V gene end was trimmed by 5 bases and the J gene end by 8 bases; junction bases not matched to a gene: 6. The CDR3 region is CASSHRQGGEKLFF. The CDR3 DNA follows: TGTGCCAGCAGCCATCGACAGGGGGGGGAAAAACTGTTTTTT.

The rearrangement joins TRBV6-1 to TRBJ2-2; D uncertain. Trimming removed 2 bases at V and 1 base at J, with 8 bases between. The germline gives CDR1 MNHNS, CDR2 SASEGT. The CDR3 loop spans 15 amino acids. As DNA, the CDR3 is TGTGCCAGCAGTGAACTCCCGGGGAACACCGGGGAGCTGTTTTTT. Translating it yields CASSELPGNTGELFF.

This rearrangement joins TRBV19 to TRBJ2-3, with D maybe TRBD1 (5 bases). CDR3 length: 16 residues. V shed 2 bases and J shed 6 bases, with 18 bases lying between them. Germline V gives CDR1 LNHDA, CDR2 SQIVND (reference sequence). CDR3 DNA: TGTGCCAGTAGTATACTGTTGCAAGGGGAAGAGGATACGCAGTATTTT. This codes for CASSILLQGEEDTQYF.